These 25 T cell receptor beta chains share one sample of origin, sequenced in a study of memory CD8 T cells in hepatitis C reinfection. Time point described: peak reinfection, 3 to 8 weeks after reinfection detection. No in vitro expansion preceded TCR sequencing of the sorted cells. Clones were read by immunoSEQ multiplex PCR, and TCRdb kept only the in-frame ones, dropping some. This table holds 35,000 to 50,000 clones, 85% to 90% found once. The sequencing sample was made of naive CD8+ T cells sorted from blood. Source of these receptors: a man aged 18 to 29 with hepatitis C virus infection.

The V and J genes are TRBV7-2 and TRBJ2-5, with 10 bases matching TRBD1. Germline V gene lookup returns CDR1 SGHTA and CDR2 FQGNSA. There are 15 residues in the CDR3. V was pared by 4 bases and J by 5 bases, with 7 bases of the junction left unmatched. The CDR3 is CASSSLDRGQETQYF. The CDR3 nucleotides read TGTGCCAGCAGCTCCCTCGACAGGGGGCAGGAGACCCAGTACTTC.

V and J are TRBV27 and TRBJ2-1, with 8 nucleotides matching TRBD2. CDR3 length equals 14 residues. Germline values: CDR1 MNHEY, CDR2 SMNVEV (reference sequence). After removal of 7 bases from V and 2 bases from J, the junction contained 4 bases not matched to a gene. Here the CDR3 DNA reads TGTGCCAGCACCTTAGCGGGAACCTACAATGAGCAGTTCTTC. Amino acids: CASTLAGTYNEQFF.

The CDR3: CASSYPAGGTPLHF. Written as DNA, the CDR3 is TGTGCCAGCAGCTACCCAGCTGGCGGGACACCCCTCCACTTT. The V call is TRBV5-6, the J call TRBJ1-6; no reliable D call. The ends were cut back, 3 bases at V and 11 bases at J, with 15 bases in the middle. The CDR3 covers 14 residues. Germline CDR1 reads SGHDT; CDR2 reads YYEEEE. Full variable domain (missing parts from reference TRBV5-6 and TRBJ1-6): DAGVTQSPTHLIKTRGQQVTLRCSPKSGHDTVSWYQQALGQGPQFIFQYYEEEERQRGNFPDRFSGHQFPNYSSELNVNALLLGDSALYLCASSYPAGGTPLHFGNGTRLTVT.

This chain joins TRBV27 and TRBJ1-1; D gene uncertain. Trimming pared 2 bases from V and 0 bases from J, leaving 4 bases between. The CDR3 length is 13 residues. Looked up from germline, CDR1 is MNHEY and CDR2 is SMNVEV (reference sequence). The CDR3 region has the DNA TGTGCCAGCAGTTTACAGATGAACACTGAAGCTTTCTTT. Translation gives CASSLQMNTEAFF.

The rearrangement joins TRBV27 to TRBJ1-5, with 7 bases matching TRBD1. The germline V gene has CDR1 MNHEY and CDR2 SMNVEV (reference sequence). This CDR3 has 15 residues. Trimming at V came to 2 bases and at J to 7 bases, leaving 8 bases not matched to a gene. The CDR3 DNA follows: TGTGCCAGCAGTTTAAATTGGGGACAGCAGCAGCCCCAGCATTTT. Its protein product is CASSLNWGQQQPQHF.

V is TRBV7-9 and J is TRBJ2-5; D unclear. TRBJ2-7 matches the DNA end more closely, so the J call is doubtful. The CDR3 covers 14 residues. Germline assignment: CDR1 SEHNR and CDR2 FQNEAQ (reference sequence). Here the CDR3 reads CASSLGGPAYEQYF. CDR3 nucleotides: TGTGCCAGCAGCTTAGGCGGTCCGGCCTACGAGCAGTACTTC.

The genes are TRBV2 and TRBJ2-1, with a weak D call TRBD2 (6 bases). V lost 2 bases to trimming and J lost 0 bases, with 11 bases between them. CDR1 SNHLY and CDR2 FYNNEI come from the germline V gene. The CDR3 has 16 residues. Here the CDR3 DNA reads TGTGCCAGCAGTGAAACTAGCTTGAGCTCCTACAATGAGCAGTTCTTC. The encoded protein is CASSETSLSSYNEQFF.

V and J are TRBV28 and TRBJ1-5; perhaps TRBD1 as D (5 bases). Trimming pared 5 bases from V and 0 bases from J, leaving 8 bases between. The CDR3 length is 14 residues. Germline loops: CDR1 MDHEN, CDR2 SYDVKM. The DNA for the CDR3 is TGTGCCAGCAGTCCAGGGTTTAGCAATCAGCCCCAGCATTTT. Amino acid sequence: CASSPGFSNQPQHF.

The chain has TRBV10-1 and TRBJ2-3; the match to TRBD2 covers 8 bases. V lost 2 bases to trimming and J lost 3 bases; unmatched junction nucleotides: 10. Germline loops: CDR1 WNHNN, CDR2 SYGVQD (reference sequence). The CDR3 sequence is 17 residues long. The CDR3 nucleotides read TGCGCCAGCAGTGAGGGTCCCGGTCTAGCGGGTACAGATACGCAGTATTTT. Protein sequence: CASSEGPGLAGTDTQYF.

The CDR3 is CASSLGQGEAFF. The DNA of the CDR3 is TGTGCCAGCAGCTTGGGACAGGGCGAAGCTTTCTTT. The V gene is TRBV7-9, the J gene TRBJ1-1, with 9 bases that match TRBD1. Losses at the gene ends were 3 bases for V and 8 bases for J; bases not matched to a gene: 1. CDR3 size: 12 residues. Germline assignment: CDR1 SEHNR and CDR2 FQNEAQ (reference sequence).

The chain employs TRBV5-6 and TRBJ2-1; TRBD1 aligns across 9 bases. This CDR3 contains 15 residues. CDR1 is SGHDT and CDR2 is YYEEEE in the germline V gene. V was pared by 4 bases and J by 8 bases, with 10 bases of the junction left unmatched. The CDR3 is CASSITGTGNDEQFF. The CDR3 DNA reads TGTGCCAGCAGCATAACCGGGACAGGGAACGATGAGCAGTTCTTC.

The chain joins TRBV7-9 to TRBJ2-1; tentative D call: TRBD1 (5 bases). Germline CDR1 is SEHNR and CDR2 is FQNEAQ (reference sequence). V lost 6 bases to trimming and J lost 8 bases, with 20 bases between them. The CDR3 length is 15 residues. CDR3 coding DNA: TGTGCCAGCAGTACCAATGCCCTCCTCAGGGATGAGCAGTTCTTC. It codes for CASSTNALLRDEQFF.

The V and J genes are TRBV11-2 and TRBJ2-3; D call uncertain. Germline values: CDR1 SGHAT, CDR2 FQNNGV. CDR3 length equals 14 residues. V lost 5 bases to trimming and J lost 5 bases, with 14 bases between them. The CDR3 loop is CASSDWQSQDTQYF. CDR3 nucleotides: TGTGCCAGCAGCGACTGGCAGTCCCAAGATACGCAGTATTTT. Together with reference TRBV11-2 and TRBJ2-3, the CDR3 gives the full variable domain: EAGVAQSPRYKIIEKRQSVAFWCNPISGHATLYWYQQILGQGPKLLIQFQNNGVVDDSQLPKDRFSAERLKGVDSTLKIQPAKLEDSAVYLCASSDWQSQDTQYFGPGTRLTVL.

This clone was counted between two and nine times. The chain combines TRBV7-9 with TRBJ2-5; D is perhaps TRBD2 (6 bases). The V gene's germline CDR1 is SEHNR and CDR2 FQNEAQ (reference sequence). The CDR3 contains 13 residues. The V gene lost 5 bases and the J gene lost 4 bases, with 11 bases spanning the gap. The CDR3 DNA reads TGTGCCAGCAGCCCCAGACTAGTAGAGACCCAGTACTTC. It is translated as CASSPRLVETQYF.

This clone was seen only once. The rearrangement joins TRBV20-1 to TRBJ1-1; the D gene is possibly TRBD1 (5 bases). In germline, CDR1 is DFQATT, CDR2 SNEGSKA (reference sequence). The CDR3 extends over 11 amino acids. Trimming took 6 bases from V and 10 from J, leaving 15 bases between them. CDR3 sequence reads: CSARRAAGAFF. The DNA of the CDR3 is TGCAGTGCCCGCAGGGCGGCTGGAGCTTTCTTT.

This chain connects TRBV4-1 to TRBJ2-7, with D possibly matching TRBD2 (6 bases). Trimming removed 4 bases at V and 2 bases at J, with 18 bases between. The CDR3 consists of 16 residues. Germline V gene lookup returns CDR1 MGHRA and CDR2 YSYEKL. CDR3 amino acids: CASSPGDSLWAYEQYF. DNA of the CDR3: TGCGCCAGCAGCCCCGGGGACTCCCTGTGGGCCTACGAGCAGTACTTC.

This chain connects TRBV25-1 to TRBJ2-5, with D maybe TRBD1 (6 bases). The CDR3 spans 15 residues. V was clipped by 4 bases and J by 5 bases, with 17 bases between them. Looked up from germline, CDR1 is MGHDK and CDR2 is SYGVNS. CDR3 sequence: CASSGGGTPGETQYF. Here the CDR3 DNA reads TGTGCCAGCAGTGGGGGTGGGACACCGGGGGAGACCCAGTACTTC. Supplemented by reference TRBV25-1 and TRBJ2-5, the full variable domain reads EADIYQTPRYLVIGTGKKITLECSQTMGHDKMYWYQQDPGMELHLIHYSYGVNSTEKGDLSSESTVSRIRTEHFPLTLESARPSHTSQYLCASSGGGTPGETQYFGPGTRLLVL.

This clone was seen only once. The chain recombines TRBV4-1 with TRBJ2-4; 9 nucleotides align to TRBD2. V lost 1 base to trimming and J lost 9 bases; unmatched junction nucleotides: 7. Germline values: CDR1 MGHRA, CDR2 YSYEKL. The length of the CDR3 is 15 residues. Written as DNA, the CDR3 is TGCGCCAGCAGCCAAGGGGCTAGCGGGAAACGCATTCAGTACTTC. Its protein product is CASSQGASGKRIQYF.

The gene calls are TRBV29-1 and TRBJ1-2, with a weak D call TRBD1 (5 bases). CDR1 is SQVTM and CDR2 is ANQGSEA in the germline V gene. This CDR3 is built from 16 residues. Trimming cost V 2 bases and J 8 bases, with 24 bases left between them. The CDR3 DNA reads as TGCAGCGTTGAAAAAACCCTGACAGACCGGCTTGTGGGCTACACCTTC. Encoded protein: CSVEKTLTDRLVGYTF.

This chain uses TRBV15 with TRBJ1-1; D remains ambiguous. The CDR3 sequence is 16 residues long. CDR1 and CDR2 from the germline V gene are LNHNV and YYDKDF (reference sequence). V dropped 2 bases and J dropped 2 bases, with 15 bases sitting between them. The CDR3 sequence is CATSRPTHNSNTEAFF. The CDR3 bases are TGTGCCACCAGCAGACCTACTCATAACAGCAACACTGAAGCTTTCTTT.

The rearrangement links TRBV2 to TRBJ2-1; 9 bases line up with TRBD1. V trimming: 6 bases; J trimming: 7 bases; junction bases outside the gene matches: 7. This CDR3 comprises 14 residues. Germline CDR1 and CDR2: SNHLY and FYNNEI. The CDR3 is CASRTGQGKNEQFF. The CDR3 nucleotides read TGTGCCAGCAGGACGGGACAGGGAAAGAATGAGCAGTTCTTC.

Only a few counts were recorded for this clone. V is TRBV27 and J is TRBJ2-7; 8 nucleotides line up with TRBD1. Germline V gene data show CDR1 as MNHEY and CDR2 as SMNVEV (reference sequence). This CDR3 is 13 amino acids long. V lost 7 bases, J lost 3 bases, and 5 bases stayed unmatched. The CDR3 nucleotides read TGTGCCAGCAAGGACAGGGCTCTCTACGAGCAGTACGTC. Translated, it gives CASKDRALYEQYV.

V gene TRBV29-1 combines with J gene TRBJ2-5; D possibly corresponds to TRBD2 (6 bases). Germline V lookup: CDR1 SQVTM, CDR2 ANQGSEA. With 8 bases removed from V and 4 bases from J, the gap between germline ends came to 20 bases. The CDR3 is 14 amino acids. The CDR3 region is CSLVPTGLPETQYF. Here the CDR3 DNA reads TGCAGCCTCGTCCCTACTGGACTACCAGAGACCCAGTACTTC. The whole variable domain, filled in from reference TRBV29-1 and TRBJ2-5, reads SAVISQKPSRDICQRGTSLTIQCQVDSQVTMMFWYRQQPGQSLTLIATANQGSEATYESGFVIDKFPISRPNLTFSTLTVSNMSPEDSSIYLCSLVPTGLPETQYFGPGTRLLVL.

The rearrangement uses TRBV11-2 and TRBJ2-3, with D maybe TRBD2 (5 bases). V lost 1 base, J lost 2 bases, and 10 bases lay in between. Germline values: CDR1 SGHAT, CDR2 FQNNGV. The CDR3 spans 15 residues. The CDR3 reads CASSLVTGFTDTQYF. The CDR3 DNA reads as TGTGCCAGCAGCTTAGTTACGGGGTTCACAGATACGCAGTATTTT. The full variable domain, completed using reference TRBV11-2 and TRBJ2-3, is EAGVAQSPRYKIIEKRQSVAFWCNPISGHATLYWYQQILGQGPKLLIQFQNNGVVDDSQLPKDRFSAERLKGVDSTLKIQPAKLEDSAVYLCASSLVTGFTDTQYFGPGTRLTVL.

This clone has just a few counts. The rearrangement joins TRBV6-5 to TRBJ2-3; 8 nucleotides line up with TRBD2. The CDR3 length is 15 residues. V lost 2 bases to trimming and J lost 2 bases; unmatched junction nucleotides: 3. CDR1 and CDR2 (germline): MNHEY, SVGAGI. The CDR3 reads CASSYVAGITDTQYF. The CDR3 bases are TGTGCCAGCAGTTACGTAGCGGGAATCACAGATACGCAGTATTTT.